The 9 T cell receptor beta chains presented below share a single source sample, sequenced in a study of regulatory T cells in long-lasting Graves disease. Arm-PCR of CDR3 regions and iRepertoire HTBI primers were used to build TCR beta libraries. TCRdb used MiXCR to reprocess the multiplex PCR reads, holding one entry per CDR3 protein. The sample has some 600,000 distinct CDR3 sequences, 16% seen once. Time point noted: newly diagnosed GD, antithyroid drugs for less than 3 months. Researchers made the TCR library from RNA that was extracted from PBMCs. The sample was also linked to a second study, of T cells in Graves' hyperthyroidism and ophthalmopathy.

Material: peripheral blood mononuclear cells (PBMCs), obtained at new diagnosis, from a patient treated with antithyroid drugs. These receptors were obtained from a man aged 18 to 29 with Graves disease.

The table lists this clonotype with a few counts. The chain joins TRBV7-9 to TRBJ1-4; no reliable D call. Trimming removed 0 bases at V and 7 bases at J, with 9 bases between. Germline values: CDR1 SEHNR, CDR2 FQNEAQ (reference sequence). The CDR3 is made up of 14 amino acids. The CDR3 spells CASSLADGREKLFF. CDR3 DNA sequence: TGTGCCAGCAGCTTAGCGGACGGACGTGAAAAACTGTTTTTT.

This rearrangement joins TRBV20-1 to TRBJ2-2, with TRBD2 matching 11 bases. The CDR3 totals 16 residues. The J segment lost 1 base and the V segment lost 2 bases, leaving 3 bases of the junction unmatched. In germline, CDR1 is DFQATT, CDR2 SNEGSKA (reference sequence). CDR3 sequence (DNA): TGCAGTGCTAGACTGGGGACTAGCGGGAACACCGGGGAGCTGTTTTTT. Translation: CSARLGTSGNTGELFF.

This clonotype was observed at least ten times. J is TRBJ2-3 and V is TRBV27; 13 bases are a match to TRBD2. The germline V gene has CDR1 MNHEY and CDR2 SMNVEV (reference sequence). This CDR3 region has 17 residues. V was pared by 5 bases and J by 5 bases, with 10 bases of the junction left unmatched. CDR3 sequence reads: CASSPRLAGGVGDTQYF. In DNA, the CDR3 is TGTGCCAGCAGTCCGCGACTAGCGGGAGGAGTGGGAGATACGCAGTATTTT.

This clonotype was detected a few times. Written as DNA, the CDR3 is TGTGCCAGCAGTAAATCTAGCGGGAGAGAGACCCAGTACTTC. Its protein is CASSKSSGRETQYF. The rearrangement links TRBV6-1 to TRBJ2-5; 10 bases map to TRBD2. CDR1 is MNHNS and CDR2 is SASEGT in the germline V gene. V gave up 5 bases and J gave up 4 bases; unmatched junction bases: 4. CDR3 length: 14 residues.

This clonotype has just a few counts. CDR3 loop: CASSEVGGYGYTF. Written as DNA, the CDR3 is TGTGCCAGCAGTGAAGTCGGGGGTTATGGCTACACCTTC. The gene calls are TRBV6-4 and TRBJ1-2, with D possibly being TRBD1 (5 bases). Deletions cut 3 bases from V and 5 bases from J, with 10 bases between. CDR1 and CDR2 (germline): MRHNA, SNTAGT. This CDR3 is 13 amino acids long.

This clonotype has at least ten counts. The V call is TRBV28, the J call TRBJ2-5; D may be TRBD1 (5 bases). CDR1 MDHEN and CDR2 SYDVKM come from the germline V gene. This CDR3 contains 17 residues. The germline V and J ends were trimmed by 2 bases and 5 bases, with 21 bases remaining between them. DNA of the CDR3: TGTGCCAGCAGTTTAGGTGGGGCCCTAGGAGTTCGGGAGACCCAGTACTTC. Protein product: CASSLGGALGVRETQYF.

This clonotype was counted many times. The CDR3 nucleotides are TGTGCCAGCAGTGATCACGGTCTGGGAGGGAAGACCCAGTACTTC. Translated: CASSDHGLGGKTQYF. V is TRBV6-1 and J is TRBJ2-5, with 7 bases identical to TRBD2. This CDR3 comprises 15 residues. V lost 3 bases, J lost 6 bases, and 10 bases stayed unmatched. Germline V CDR1 and CDR2: MNHNS, SASEGT.

This clonotype was observed at least ten times. The chain combines TRBV30 with TRBJ2-3, with 11 bases aligning to TRBD2. This CDR3 spans 16 amino acids. V shed 3 bases and J 2 bases; nucleotides not matched to a gene: 7. CDR1 is GTSNPN and CDR2 is SVGIG in the germline V gene (reference sequence). CDR3 DNA sequence: TGTGCCTGGAGCCCGGGACTAGCGGCTCTCACAGATACGCAGTATTTT. Translating gives CAWSPGLAALTDTQYF.

This clonotype was detected a few times. The genes are TRBV19 and TRBJ1-2; 8 bases match TRBD1. Per germline, CDR1 LNHDA and CDR2 SQIVND (reference sequence). After removal of 6 bases from V and 4 bases from J, the junction contained 7 bases not matched to a gene. CDR3 length: 14 amino acids. DNA for the CDR3: TGTGCCAGTAGCCCGACAGGGGCGACCTATGGCTACACCTTC. This sequence encodes CASSPTGATYGYTF.